A single sample gave rise to the 20 T cell receptor beta chains below, sequenced in a study of control samples from healthy donors and cancer patients. Measured with immunoSEQ multiplex PCR; TCRdb has only the in-frame clones, and not every one. Of fewer than 120,000 clones in the sample, around 87% were seen once. Sequenced input: PBMCs. The receptors shown here come from a woman aged 60 to 75 with lung cancer.

This clone has only one observation. The chain joins TRBV5-6 to TRBJ2-6; D is unresolved. The V gene's germline CDR1 is SGHDT and CDR2 YYEEEE. The V end lost 0 bases, the J end lost 12 bases, and 7 bases lay between the germline ends. This CDR3 has 12 residues. CDR3 region: CASSLAPRVLTF. In DNA form, the CDR3 reads TGTGCCAGCAGCTTGGCTCCTCGCGTCCTGACTTTC.

The CDR3 region is CASIRLAGTGELFF. The CDR3 region has the DNA TGTGCCAGCATTAGGCTTGCAGGGACCGGGGAGCTGTTTTTT. The gene calls are TRBV2 and TRBJ2-2; D perhaps matches TRBD1 (5 bases). Germline loops: CDR1 SNHLY, CDR2 FYNNEI. CDR3 size: 14 residues. Deletions cut 7 bases from V and 5 bases from J, with 14 bases between.

This chain connects TRBV7-2 to TRBJ2-7; 10 bases map to TRBD2. The CDR3 has 13 amino acids. The junction had 1 base not matched to a gene; V was cut back by 5 bases and J by 3 bases. From germline, CDR1 is SGHTA and CDR2 FQGNSA. For the CDR3, the DNA is TGTGCCAGCAGCCGGACTAGCGGCTACGAGCAGTACTTC. Translating it yields CASSRTSGYEQYF. The full variable domain, with the rest looked up from reference TRBV7-2 and TRBJ2-7, is GAGVSQSPSNKVTEKGKDVELRCDPISGHTALYWYRQSLGQGLEFLIYFQGNSAPDKSGLPSDRFSAERTGGSVSTLTIQRTQQEDSAVYLCASSRTSGYEQYFGPGTRLTVT.

Concerning this clone itself: A junction end diverges from the germline sequence, so it may reflect a read error. The V call is TRBV7-7, the J call TRBJ2-3; 8 bases line up with TRBD1. The CDR3 loop spans 16 amino acids. CDR1 and CDR2 (germline): SSHAT, FNYEAQ (reference sequence). In DNA, the CDR3 is TGTGCTAGCAGCCCCCTAATGACAGGGGGCACAGATACGCAGTATTTT. It specifies CASSPLMTGGTDTQYF.

The V gene is TRBV30, the J gene TRBJ1-5; no clear D gene. Germline V gives CDR1 GTSNPN, CDR2 SVGIG (reference sequence). This CDR3 is 14 amino acids long. Trimming took off 2 bases at V and 4 bases at J, with 12 bases between the two ends. The DNA of the CDR3 is TGTGCCTGGAGTTCAGGAGATATAAATCAGCCCCAGCATTTT. This sequence encodes CAWSSGDINQPQHF.

The rearrangement uses TRBV4-1 and TRBJ1-1; a weak D match, TRBD1 (6 bases). V lost 0 bases, J lost 7 bases, and 24 bases lay in between. The CDR3 loop spans 18 amino acids. Per the germline V gene, CDR1 is MGHRA and CDR2 is YSYEKL. The CDR3 region is CASSQDPNLSTGYGEAFF. CDR3 DNA sequence: TGCGCCAGCAGCCAAGACCCCAATTTATCTACAGGGTACGGTGAAGCTTTCTTT.

CDR3 coding DNA: TGTGCCAGCAGCGTAGGGCTAGCGGGAGAGACCCAGTACTTC. Translating it yields CASSVGLAGETQYF. V gene TRBV9 combines with J gene TRBJ2-5; 8 bases agree with TRBD2. The CDR3 covers 14 residues. The V gene end was trimmed by 0 bases and the J gene end by 4 bases; junction bases not matched to a gene: 2. CDR1 SGDLS and CDR2 YYNGEE come from the germline V gene.

This clone showed up just once. This chain connects TRBV19 to TRBJ1-5; possible D gene TRBD1, 6 bases. This CDR3 is built from 15 residues. Trimming stripped 6 bases from V and 4 bases from J, with 16 bases between. Germline V gene data show CDR1 as LNHDA and CDR2 as SQIVND (reference sequence). CDR3 amino acids: CASSDSGGKNQPQHF. DNA for the CDR3: TGTGCCAGTAGCGACTCCGGGGGCAAGAATCAGCCCCAGCATTTT.

The V call is TRBV7-9, the J call TRBJ1-5; 7 bases align to TRBD1. The germline V gene encodes CDR1 SEHNR and CDR2 FQNEAQ (reference sequence). The CDR3 has 16 residues. V lost 5 bases to trimming and J lost 10 bases; unmatched junction nucleotides: 17. The DNA for the CDR3 is TGTGCCAGCAGCATGGAAGGGGGCGCAGAGGAGGAACCCCAGCATTTT. Residues: CASSMEGGAEEEPQHF. Full variable domain (outside the CDR3, taken from reference TRBV7-9 and TRBJ1-5): DTGVSQNPRHKITKRGQNVTFRCDPISEHNRLYWYRQTLGQGPEFLTYFQNEAQLEKSRLLSDRFSAERPKGSFSTLEIQRTEQGDSAMYLCASSMEGGAEEEPQHFGDGTRLSIL.

This chain joins TRBV5-4 and TRBJ1-1, with a weak D call TRBD1 (5 bases). This CDR3 is 14 amino acids long. Trimming removed 0 bases at V and 1 base at J, with 7 bases between. Germline V gene lookup returns CDR1 SGHNT and CDR2 YYREEE (reference sequence). CDR3 coding DNA: TGTGCCAGCAGCTTGGATGGGGGGAACACTGAAGCTTTCTTT. Translating gives CASSLDGGNTEAFF.

This clone was seen a single time. The chain links TRBV12-3 or TRBV12-4 to TRBJ2-2, with unresolved D. V lost 7 bases, J lost 3 bases, and 9 bases lay in between. This CDR3 is built from 13 residues. CDR3 residues: CASKGLYTGELFF. DNA for the CDR3: TGTGCCAGCAAAGGGTTATACACCGGGGAGCTGTTTTTT.

The rearrangement links TRBV5-6 to TRBJ1-1, with D uncertain. The CDR3 runs to 13 residues. Trimming took 2 bases from V and 2 from J, leaving 7 bases between them. Germline CDR1 reads SGHDT; CDR2 reads YYEEEE. CDR3 amino acids: CASSLRPNTEAFF. CDR3 coding DNA: TGTGCCAGCAGCTTAAGGCCTAACACTGAAGCTTTCTTT. The complete variable domain, with remaining parts taken from reference TRBV5-6 and TRBJ1-1, reads DAGVTQSPTHLIKTRGQQVTLRCSPKSGHDTVSWYQQALGQGPQFIFQYYEEEERQRGNFPDRFSGHQFPNYSSELNVNALLLGDSALYLCASSLRPNTEAFFGQGTRLTVV.

The sample holds one count of this clone. The chain employs TRBV12-3 or TRBV12-4 and TRBJ2-2; D possibly corresponds to TRBD2 (5 bases). The CDR3 has 13 amino acids. V was clipped by 7 bases and J by 4 bases, with 10 bases between them. The CDR3 region has the DNA TGTGCCAGCAAAAGAGGAGGCACCGGGGAGCTGTTTTTT. As protein: CASKRGGTGELFF.

This chain joins TRBV6-5 and TRBJ2-1; tentatively, D is TRBD1 or TRBD2 (5 bases each). V was cut by 2 bases and J by 8 bases, with 16 bases left in between. CDR1 and CDR2 from the germline V gene are MNHEY and SVGAGI. The CDR3 is made up of 15 amino acids. Written as DNA, the CDR3 is TGTGCCAGCAGTTACCCAGGGTCGAGGCGGGATGAGCAGTTCTTC. Residues: CASSYPGSRRDEQFF.

The chain is built from TRBV2 and TRBJ2-1; 7 bases match TRBD1. V trimming: 2 bases; J trimming: 0 bases; junction bases outside the gene matches: 4. This CDR3 has 16 amino acids. Germline V lookup: CDR1 SNHLY, CDR2 FYNNEI. CDR3 protein: CASSELTGSSYNEQFF. CDR3 sequence (DNA): TGTGCCAGCAGTGAACTGACAGGGAGCTCCTACAATGAGCAGTTCTTC.

The chain combines TRBV5-8 with TRBJ1-5; 8 bases match TRBD1. The CDR3 has 15 amino acids. Germline lookup yields CDR1 SGHTS and CDR2 YDEGEE. V shed 2 bases and J 10 bases; nucleotides not matched to a gene: 11. The CDR3: CASSLGQGPGFPQHF. The CDR3 coding sequence is TGTGCCAGCAGCTTAGGACAGGGCCCTGGCTTCCCCCAGCATTTT. Full variable domain (outside the CDR3, taken from reference TRBV5-8 and TRBJ1-5): EAGVTQSPTHLIKTRGQQATLRCSPISGHTSVYWYQQALGLGLQFLLWYDEGEERNRGNFPPRFSGRQFPNYSSELNVNALELEDSALYLCASSLGQGPGFPQHFGDGTRLSIL.

This clone appeared a few times. The chain links TRBV6-5 to TRBJ1-2; D not certain. Trimming shortened V by 2 bases and J by 10 bases, and 20 bases separated the two germline ends. The CDR3 sequence is 15 residues long. Germline assignment: CDR1 MNHEY and CDR2 SVGAGI. CDR3 region: CASSYDPVEYLDYTF. The CDR3 coding sequence is TGTGCCAGCAGTTACGATCCGGTGGAGTACTTAGACTACACCTTC.

The chain carries TRBV19 and TRBJ2-1; D tentatively reads TRBD1 or TRBD2 (6 bases each). In germline, CDR1 is LNHDA, CDR2 SQIVND (reference sequence). The CDR3 runs 12 residues. V lost 6 bases to trimming and J lost 6 bases, with 9 bases between them. The CDR3 DNA sequence: TGTGCCAGTAGAGGAGGGGGCAATGAGCAGTTCTTC. It is translated as CASRGGGNEQFF.

This sequence joins TRBV4-3 and TRBJ2-7; D gene unclear. The CDR3 totals 13 residues. CDR1 LGHNA and CDR2 YSLEER come from the germline V gene. The V end lost 0 bases, the J end lost 5 bases, and 8 bases lay between the germline ends. CDR3 nucleotide sequence: TGCGCCAGCAGCCAAGATTACCGCGACGAGCAGTACTTC. Residues: CASSQDYRDEQYF.

The rearrangement uses TRBV11-3 and TRBJ2-3, with TRBD1 as a possible D gene (6 bases). CDR1 and CDR2 from the germline V gene are SGHNT and YENEEA. The CDR3 loop spans 15 amino acids. V shed 3 bases and J shed 6 bases, with 16 bases lying between them. The CDR3 nucleotides are TGTGCCAGCAGCTTCTCAGGGGCCCAGCGGGATACGCAGTATTTT. The encoded protein is CASSFSGAQRDTQYF.